These 2 T cell receptor beta chains were sequenced from one sample in a study of blood T cell repertoires in COVID-19. The method was immunoSEQ multiplex PCR; TCRdb's version includes in-frame clones alone and lacks a portion of them. Among approximately 55,000 clones listed, more than 75% were seen once. Sequenced material: peripheral blood. The receptor source for this set is a man in his fifties or sixties with active COVID-19.

The rearrangement links TRBV6-2 or TRBV6-3 to TRBJ1-1; 8 bases match TRBD1. With 6 bases clipped from V and 6 bases from J, the junction kept 12 bases outside the gene matches. From germline, CDR1 is MNHEY and CDR2 SVGEGT. The CDR3 runs to 15 residues. The CDR3 bases are TGTGCCAGCAGCCAAGCGGGCAGGGGGCGTTCTGAAGCTTTCTTT. This gives the protein CASSQAGRGRSEAFF.

The chain uses TRBV25-1 and TRBJ1-1; unclear D gene. Trimming pared 1 base from V and 9 bases from J, leaving 15 bases between. This CDR3 contains 14 residues. Germline-derived CDR1 and CDR2 are MGHDK and SYGVNS. CDR3 in amino acids: CASSESGPLLKAFF. CDR3 bases: TGTGCCAGCAGTGAATCCGGTCCTCTCCTTAAAGCTTTCTTT.